This TCR beta chain stems from a study of CD4+ T cells in melanoma. Points from the study as a whole: A reported correlation linked neoantigen-specific CD4+ T cells to CD8+, macrophage and B cell function.

Only in-frame clones appear in the TCRdb table, and some are missing; sequencing was by immunoSEQ multiplex PCR. The sample yields more than 90,000 clones, about nine tenths seen once. CDR1 is SNHLY, CDR2 FYNNEI, per germline. The CDR3 runs 12 residues. The V and J ends lost 3 bases and 6 bases respectively, with 8 bases between them. This clone was seen just once. The antigen is not known. The V gene is TRBV2, the J gene TRBJ1-1, with D unresolved. Sequencing input: peripheral blood. The TCR comes from a human donor with melanoma. This CDR3 is CASSEIRAEAFF. The CDR3, as DNA: TGTGCCAGCAGTGAGATTAGGGCTGAAGCTTTCTTT.